This T cell receptor beta chain originates from a study of naive and memory T cell subsets. Broader study findings: Findings for naive and memory subsets could not be checked against ground truth. Possibly reflecting memory cells re-expressing CD45RA, a few larger clonotypes occurred in naive repertoires, especially CD8. Over 90% of naive TCR sequences appeared only once after error correction, unlike memory subsets. Each distinct alpha or beta sequence counts as one clonotype.

Both TRBC1 and TRBC2 were covered by a beta constant-region primer of two equimolar oligonucleotides. TCRdb reprocessed the UMI-ligation and nested PCR reads via MiXCR and lists one record per CDR3 protein. The sample has some 150,000 distinct CDR3 sequences, more than 15% seen once. This CDR3 is built from 15 residues. The V end lost 3 bases, the J end lost 5 bases, and 17 bases lay between the germline ends. About this clonotype: Its antigen remains unidentified.

The receptor comes from a human donor in good health. The gene calls are TRBV12-3 or TRBV12-4 and TRBJ2-7; D unresolved. Sequenced input: naive CD4+ T cells from blood. The CDR3 spells CASSLEHPLRDEQYF. In DNA, the CDR3 is TGTGCCAGCAGTTTGGAACACCCACTGAGAGACGAGCAGTACTTC.